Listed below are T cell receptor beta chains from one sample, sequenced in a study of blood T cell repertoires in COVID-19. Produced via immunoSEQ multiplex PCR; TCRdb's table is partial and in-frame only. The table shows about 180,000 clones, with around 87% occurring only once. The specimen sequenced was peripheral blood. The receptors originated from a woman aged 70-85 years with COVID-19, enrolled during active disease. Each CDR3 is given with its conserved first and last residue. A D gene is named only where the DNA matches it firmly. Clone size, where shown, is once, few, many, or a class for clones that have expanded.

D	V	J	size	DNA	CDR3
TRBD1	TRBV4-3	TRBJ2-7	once	TGCGCCAGCAGCCTACGACAGGGCTACGAGCAGTACTTC	CASSLRQGYEQYF
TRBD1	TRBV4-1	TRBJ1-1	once	TGCGCCAGCAGCCAATTCGGACAGGGGGATACTGAAGCTTTCTTT	CASSQFGQGDTEAFF
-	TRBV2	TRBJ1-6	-	TGTGCCAGCAGTGAACAGTATTCACCCCTCCACTTT	CASSEQYSPLHF
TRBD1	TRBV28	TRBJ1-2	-	TGTGCCAGCAGTTCTATAAACAGGGGCCCTCGGTATGGCTACACCTTC	CASSSINRGPRYGYTF
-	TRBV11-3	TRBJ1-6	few	TGTGCCAGCAGCCCGAGGACAAATTCACCCCTCCACTTT	CASSPRTNSPLHF
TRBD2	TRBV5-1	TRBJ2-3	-	TGCGCCAGCAGCCCAGCGGGAAGGGGCACAGATACGCAGTATTTT	CASSPAGRGTDTQYF
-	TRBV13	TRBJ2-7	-	TGTGCCAGCAGCTTAGCTCCCGCCGGGAGCCACGAGCAGTACTTC	CASSLAPAGSHEQYF
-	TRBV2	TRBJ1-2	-	TGTGCCAGCAGTGAACAGATCGTCAGTTTTAACTATGGCTACACCTTC	CASSEQIVSFNYGYTF
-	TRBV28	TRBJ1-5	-	TGTGCCAGCAACAGGGACCAAAGCAATCAGCCCCAGCATTTT	CASNRDQSNQPQHF
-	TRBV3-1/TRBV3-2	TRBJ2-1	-	TGTGCCAGCAGCCAAGGGAGAAACATTTACAATGAGCAGTTCTTC	CASSQGRNIYNEQFF
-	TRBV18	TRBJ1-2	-	TGTGCCAGCTCACAAACGGGTCCGGGGAGCTATGGCTACACCTTC	CASSQTGPGSYGYTF
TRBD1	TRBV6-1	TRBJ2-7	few	TGTGCCAGCAGTAGCCGGGACAGGACCTACGAGCAGTACTTC	CASSSRDRTYEQYF
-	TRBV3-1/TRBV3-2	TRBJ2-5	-	TGTGCCAGCAGCCAATCTTCTATGTACCAAGAGACCCAGTACTTC	CASSQSSMYQETQYF
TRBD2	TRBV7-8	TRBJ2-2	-	TGTGCCAGCAGCACGACTAGCAGGAACACCGGGGAGCTGTTTTTT	CASSTTSRNTGELFF
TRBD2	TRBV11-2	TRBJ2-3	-	TGTGCCAGCAGCGCTAAGGGACTAGCGGGAGTCCCTTCAAGTTTT	CASSAKGLAGVPSSF
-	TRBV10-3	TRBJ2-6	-	TGTGCCATCAGTCCAGACAGCTCTGGGGCCAACGTCCTGACTTTC	CAISPDSSGANVLTF
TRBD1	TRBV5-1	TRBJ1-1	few	TGCGCCAGCAGCAGGGACAGGGGGCAGAACACTGAAGCTTTCTTT	CASSRDRGQNTEAFF
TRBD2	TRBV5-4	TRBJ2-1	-	TGTGCCAGCAGCTTTGTGCTGGTTGCGGGAGATAATGAGCAGTTCTTC	CASSFVLVAGDNEQFF
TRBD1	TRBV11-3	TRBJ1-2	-	TGTGCCAGCAGCTGGGGGCAGGGGGGATATGGCTACACCTTC	CASSWGQGGYGYTF
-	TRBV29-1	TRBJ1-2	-	TGCAGCGTGGGACAAGACTATGGCTACACCTTC	CSVGQDYGYTF
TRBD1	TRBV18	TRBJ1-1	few	TGTGCCAGCTCACGAACAGGGGAGGTGAACACTGAAGCTTTCTTT	CASSRTGEVNTEAFF
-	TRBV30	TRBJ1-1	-	TGTGCCTGGAGTGTATACAGGAGGGCTGAAGCTTTCTTT	CAWSVYRRAEAFF
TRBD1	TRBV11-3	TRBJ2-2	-	TGTGCCAGCAGCACAGACCGGGACAGGGGGCATTCCGGGGAGCTGTTTTTT	CASSTDRDRGHSGELFF
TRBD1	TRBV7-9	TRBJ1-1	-	TGTGCCAGCAGCCGACAGGGGACTGAAGCTTTCTTT	CASSRQGTEAFF
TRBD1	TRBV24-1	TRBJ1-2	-	TGTGCCACCAGTGCACAGGGGGCTGGTGGCTACACCTTC	CATSAQGAGGYTF
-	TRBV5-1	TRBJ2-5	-	TGCGCCAGCAGCCAACAAGAGACCCAGTACTTC	CASSQQETQYF
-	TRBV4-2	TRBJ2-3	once	TGTGCCAGCAGCCATTCCGCGCCCGTGGCAGGGGCCGCAGATACGCAGTATTTT	CASSHSAPVAGAADTQYF
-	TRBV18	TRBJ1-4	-	TGTGCCAGCTCACCAGCGGGGTCGGCTTCTGAAAAACTGTTTTTT	CASSPAGSASEKLFF
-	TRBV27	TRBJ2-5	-	TGTGCCAGCAGTTTTCGGCGGAAAGAGACCCAGTACTTC	CASSFRRKETQYF
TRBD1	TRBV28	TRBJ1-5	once	TGTGCCAGCAGTTCCCCCGGGACAGGGAACAATCAGCCCCAGCATTTT	CASSSPGTGNNQPQHF
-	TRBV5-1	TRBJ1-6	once	TGCGCCAGCAGCACCGGGGGAGACCACTCCTATAATTCACCCCTCCACTTT	CASSTGGDHSYNSPLHF
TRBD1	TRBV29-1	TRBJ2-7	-	TGCAGCGTTGAAAACGGACAGGTCCCCGGTTCCGAGTACTTC	CSVENGQVPGSEYF
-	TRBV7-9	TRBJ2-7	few	TGTGCCAGCAGCCCCAGGCAGAGCTCCTACGAGCAGTACTTC	CASSPRQSSYEQYF
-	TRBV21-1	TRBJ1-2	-	TGTGCCAGCAGCAAAGAGCAGGAATCTCCCTATGGCTACACCTTC	CASSKEQESPYGYTF
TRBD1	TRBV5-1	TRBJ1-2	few	TGCGCCAGCAGCTGGGACAGGGACTATGGCTACACCTTC	CASSWDRDYGYTF
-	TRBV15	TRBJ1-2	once	TGTGCCACCAGCAGAGATCGAGCAACAGACAATGGCTACACCTTC	CATSRDRATDNGYTF
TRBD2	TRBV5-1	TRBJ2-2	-	TGCGCCAGCAGCTCCAGCGGGAGGGGTACCGGGGAGCTGTTTTTT	CASSSSGRGTGELFF
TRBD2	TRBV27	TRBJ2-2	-	TGTGCCAGCACTTTTAGCGGGAGGGTAATTGCGAACACCGGGGAGCTGTTTTTT	CASTFSGRVIANTGELFF
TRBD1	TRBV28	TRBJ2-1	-	TGTGCCAGCAGTATTGGACAGGGGGTCCGTGAGCAGTTCTTC	CASSIGQGVREQFF
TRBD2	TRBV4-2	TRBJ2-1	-	TGTGCCAGCAGCCAGGGTACTAGCGGGAGGATGGGTTGGGATGAGCAGTTCTTC	CASSQGTSGRMGWDEQFF
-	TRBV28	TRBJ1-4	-	TGTGCCAGCAGTTACTCTTGGAGGAACCTGAATGAAAAACTGTTTTTT	CASSYSWRNLNEKLFF
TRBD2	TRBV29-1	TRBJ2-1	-	TGCAGCGTCCGGACTAGCGGGAGTACCAATGAGCAGTTCTTC	CSVRTSGSTNEQFF
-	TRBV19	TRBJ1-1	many	TGTGCCAGTAGTTCTCCGGGGGGAACTGAAGCTTTCTTT	CASSSPGGTEAFF
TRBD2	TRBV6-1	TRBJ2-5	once	TGTGCCAGCAGTGAAGGACTAGCGGGAGTAGGGGAGACCCAGTACTTC	CASSEGLAGVGETQYF
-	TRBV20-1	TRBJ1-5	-	TGCAGTGCTACGATCGGCAGGGACCAGCATTTT	CSATIGRDQHF
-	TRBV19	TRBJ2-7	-	TGTGCCAGTAGTCTCCGAGGGTCCGGCGAGCAGTACTTC	CASSLRGSGEQYF
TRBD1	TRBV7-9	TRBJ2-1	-	TGTGCCAGCAGCTTTGGGACAGGATACAATGAGCAGTTCTTC	CASSFGTGYNEQFF
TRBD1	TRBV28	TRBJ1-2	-	TGTGCCAGCAGCTCCGGGACAGACTATGGCTACACCTTC	CASSSGTDYGYTF
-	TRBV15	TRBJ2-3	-	TGTGCCACCAGCAGGGACTGGTCCACAGATACGCAGTATTTT	CATSRDWSTDTQYF